The 2 T cell receptor beta chains below come from one sample, sequenced in a study of OX40 agonist ivuxolimab in advanced cancers. Assay used: immunoSEQ multiplex PCR; TCRdb lists only in-frame clones, some missing. The table has approximately 25,000 clones, roughly 85% seen once. This specimen was CD4+ or CD8+ T cells sorted from blood, taken in a trial of the OX40 agonist ivuxolimab. The receptors originated from an adult with an advanced solid tumor such as melanoma, head and neck, liver or kidney cancer.

The chain links TRBV27 to TRBJ1-1; D gene ambiguous. Germline V gene data show CDR1 as MNHEY and CDR2 as SMNVEV (reference sequence). The CDR3 sequence is 15 residues long. Trimming removed 0 bases from V and 1 base from J, with 9 bases in between. CDR3 sequence: CASSLSSGGNTEAFF. CDR3 bases: TGTGCCAGCAGTTTATCCTCGGGCGGGAACACTGAAGCTTTCTTT.

The chain links TRBV19 to TRBJ1-1; D is uncertain. The CDR3 runs 11 residues. The V end was cut by 6 bases, the J end by 11 bases, with 13 bases between. Germline V gene sequence: CDR1 LNHDA, CDR2 SQIVND (reference sequence). CDR3 residues: CASSPGSGAFF. DNA of the CDR3: TGTGCCAGTAGCCCTGGGTCGGGGGCTTTCTTT.